A single sample gave rise to the 2 T cell receptor beta chains below, sequenced in a study of OX40 agonist ivuxolimab in advanced cancers. Method: immunoSEQ multiplex PCR; TCRdb's copy keeps in-frame clones and lacks some. The sample lists tens of thousands of clones, roughly nine tenths occurring once. The sequencing used CD4+ or CD8+ T cells sorted from blood, collected in a trial of the OX40 agonist ivuxolimab. The source is an adult with an advanced solid tumor such as melanoma, head and neck, liver or kidney cancer.

This clone was found a few times. V is TRBV11-3 and J is TRBJ2-2; D is perhaps TRBD2 (5 bases). CDR1 and CDR2 from the germline V gene are SGHNT and YENEEA. Trimming left V 2 bases short and J 5 bases short, with 12 bases between. This CDR3 has 15 residues. CDR3 in amino acids: CASSLSGSETGELFF. CDR3 DNA: TGTGCCAGCAGCTTAAGTGGGAGTGAGACCGGGGAGCTGTTTTTT.

The rearrangement joins TRBV10-1 to TRBJ2-7; maybe TRBD2 (5 bases). Trimming shortened V by 0 bases and J by 9 bases, and 18 bases separated the two germline ends. Germline V gene sequence: CDR1 WNHNN, CDR2 SYGVQD (reference sequence). CDR3 length: 15 residues. In DNA form, the CDR3 reads TGCGCCAGCAGTGAGTCGACCGCGTTGGCGGGCGGGCAGTACTTC. This encodes CASSESTALAGGQYF.